At least ten counts were recorded for the clone carrying this T cell receptor (beta chain). Its antigen is unknown. The data stem from a study of blood T cells in healthy people across ages. Background on the study: About one barcoded beta molecule per two T cells was captured by template switching.

Using a J-beta primer mix together with a sample-barcoded 5' primer, a second PCR was run for roughly 6 to 12 cycles. CDR3-containing paired-end reads numbering at least 2.5 million came from each sample. TCRdb used MiXCR to reprocess the 5' RACE reads, holding one entry per CDR3 protein. The sample lists hundreds of thousands of distinct CDR3 sequences, more than 20% occurring once. Trimming cost V 6 bases and J 6 bases; bases outside gene matches: 6. This CDR3 region has 13 residues. Germline lookup yields CDR1 WNHNN and CDR2 SYGVQD (reference sequence). Study-wide findings and caveats: Naive and antigen-experienced cells were not separated, limiting conclusive comparison. Both naive CD4+ cell counts and diversity were greater in long-lived donors than in aged donors.

The receptor's source is a man between 65 and 79 years old in good health. The V and J genes are TRBV10-1 and TRBJ2-7, with 9 bases fitting TRBD1. Sequenced input: blood. CDR3 coding DNA: TGCGCCAGCAGCGACAGGGGGACCGGCGAGCAGTACTTC. Residues: CASSDRGTGEQYF.